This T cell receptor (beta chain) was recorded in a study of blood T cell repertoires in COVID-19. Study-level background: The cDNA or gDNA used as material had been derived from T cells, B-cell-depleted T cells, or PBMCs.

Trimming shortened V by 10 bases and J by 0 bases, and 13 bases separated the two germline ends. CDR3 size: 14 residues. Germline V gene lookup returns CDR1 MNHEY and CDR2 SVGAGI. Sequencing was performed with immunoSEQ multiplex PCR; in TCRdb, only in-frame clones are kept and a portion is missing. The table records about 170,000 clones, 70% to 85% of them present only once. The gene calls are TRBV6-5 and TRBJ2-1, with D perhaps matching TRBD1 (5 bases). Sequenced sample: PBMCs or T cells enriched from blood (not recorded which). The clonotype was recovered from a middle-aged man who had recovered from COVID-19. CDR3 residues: CATGPRYSYNEQFF. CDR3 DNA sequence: TGTGCCACAGGGCCACGGTACTCCTACAATGAGCAGTTCTTC.